One sample yielded the 13 T cell receptor beta chains listed below, sequenced in a study of CD8 T cells in ankylosing spondylitis. Study observations and caveats: Blood of patients with ankylosing spondylitis appeared to be characterized by a TCR beta motif of eight highly homologous variants.

For these receptors, no antigen is known. TCRdb fed the 5' RACE reads into MiXCR, producing one record per CDR3 protein. Of about 800,000 distinct CDR3 sequences listed, about 11% are singletons. The material sequenced was blood, either unsorted or a sorted T cell fraction (not recorded which). The receptors were gathered from a male donor with ankylosing spondylitis.

This chain connects TRBV7-2 to TRBJ1-6; a possible D gene is TRBD1 (6 bases). The V end was cut by 5 bases, the J end by 8 bases, with 16 bases between. CDR3 length equals 15 residues. The germline gives CDR1 SGHTA, CDR2 FQGNSA. Written as DNA, the CDR3 is TGTGCCAGCAGCACCAGGACAGCCACTTATTCACCCCTCCACTTT. It yields the protein CASSTRTATYSPLHF. Full variable domain (outside the CDR3, taken from reference TRBV7-2 and TRBJ1-6): GAGVSQSPSNKVTEKGKDVELRCDPISGHTALYWYRQSLGQGLEFLIYFQGNSAPDKSGLPSDRFSAERTGGSVSTLTIQRTQQEDSAVYLCASSTRTATYSPLHFGNGTRLTVT.

A few counts support this clonotype. V gene TRBV20-1 combines with J gene TRBJ2-7; 13 positions agree with TRBD2. Germline V CDR1 and CDR2: DFQATT, SNEGSKA (reference sequence). The CDR3 extends over 17 amino acids. J was trimmed by 0 bases and V by 3 bases; bases with no gene match: 8. This CDR3 reads CSASPPTSGRSSYEQYF. CDR3 in DNA: TGCAGTGCTAGCCCCCCGACTAGCGGGAGGTCCTCCTACGAGCAGTACTTC.

The rearrangement links TRBV4-1 to TRBJ2-7, with 7 bases fitting TRBD1. The J segment lost 4 bases and the V segment lost 1 base, leaving 7 bases of the junction unmatched. The CDR3 totals 15 residues. Germline V lookup: CDR1 MGHRA, CDR2 YSYEKL. The CDR3 region is CASSQVPGQHYEQYF. For the CDR3, the DNA is TGCGCCAGCAGCCAAGTTCCGGGACAGCATTACGAGCAGTACTTC.

This clonotype was seen only a few times. The chain couples TRBV7-2 to TRBJ2-1; D gene unclear. Germline V gene sequence: CDR1 SGHTA, CDR2 FQGNSA. With 5 bases removed from V and 13 bases from J, the gap between germline ends came to 18 bases. The CDR3 is 13 residues long. The CDR3 protein is CASSESYGRPQFF. The CDR3 coding sequence is TGTGCCAGCAGCGAAAGTTACGGGCGGCCCCAGTTCTTC.

There are many counts of this clonotype. This chain's CDR3 is CSARWVAGGSEQFF. For the CDR3, the DNA is TGCAGCGCCCGATGGGTAGCGGGGGGCTCTGAGCAGTTCTTC. The chain employs TRBV29-1 and TRBJ2-1, with 10 bases that match TRBD2. V was pared by 7 bases and J by 9 bases, with 12 bases of the junction left unmatched. Germline V gene lookup returns CDR1 SQVTM and CDR2 ANQGSEA. This CDR3 has 14 residues.

V and J are TRBV18 and TRBJ1-2; D unresolved. The ends were cut back, 2 bases at V and 12 bases at J, with 16 bases in the middle. This CDR3 is 13 amino acids long. Germline CDR1 reads KGHSH; CDR2 reads LQKENI. DNA of the CDR3: TGTGCCAGCTCACCAACAATCGCAGAAAGCCACACCTTC. It yields the protein CASSPTIAESHTF.

The chain employs TRBV9 and TRBJ2-5, with 8 bases identical to TRBD2. The trim removed 2 bases at V and 4 bases at J, leaving 7 bases unmatched. The CDR3 contains 15 residues. CDR1 is SGDLS, CDR2 YYNGEE, per germline. CDR3 bases: TGTGCCAGCAGCGTCGGAGCGGGGGAAGGAGAGACCCAGTACTTC. Protein product: CASSVGAGEGETQYF.

This clonotype turned up a few times. V usage is TRBV18 and J usage is TRBJ1-1; no clear D. This CDR3 has 13 residues. Germline V lookup: CDR1 KGHSH, CDR2 LQKENI. Between the trimmed V and J ends, which lost 6 bases and 3 bases, there was a span of 11 bases. CDR3 sequence reads: CASSDDWDTEAFF. The CDR3 bases are TGTGCCAGCTCGGACGACTGGGACACTGAAGCTTTCTTT.

This chain connects TRBV20-1 to TRBJ2-7, with D maybe TRBD1 (5 bases). V was clipped by 7 bases and J by 0 bases, with 19 bases between them. CDR3 length: 15 amino acids. From germline, CDR1 is DFQATT and CDR2 SNEGSKA (reference sequence). The CDR3 DNA follows: TGCAGTGTTTCCTTCCCGACAGCCTTCTCCTACGAGCAGTACTTC. Translating gives CSVSFPTAFSYEQYF.

This chain uses TRBV5-5 with TRBJ1-1; D gene unclear. CDR1 is SGHKS and CDR2 is YYEKEE in the germline V gene (reference sequence). The ends were cut back, 2 bases at V and 5 bases at J, with 10 bases in the middle. The CDR3 is made up of 13 amino acids. CDR3 in amino acids: CASSFSTETEAFF. The DNA for the CDR3 is TGTGCCAGCAGCTTCTCGACGGAGACTGAAGCTTTCTTT.

This clonotype was detected ten times or more. This sequence joins TRBV5-1 and TRBJ1-3; D is unresolved. Trimming took 4 bases from V and 2 from J, leaving 10 bases between them. Germline assignment: CDR1 SGHRS and CDR2 YFSETQ. The CDR3 extends over 14 amino acids. The CDR3 nucleotides are TGCGCCAGCAGCCGGATCCCTACTGGAAACACCATATATTTT. Its protein product is CASSRIPTGNTIYF. The full variable domain, with the rest looked up from reference TRBV5-1 and TRBJ1-3, is KAGVTQTPRYLIKTRGQQVTLSCSPISGHRSVSWYQQTPGQGLQFLFEYFSETQRNKGNFPGRFSGRQFSNSRSEMNVSTLELGDSALYLCASSRIPTGNTIYFGEGSWLTVV.

This clonotype appeared a few times. The rearrangement links TRBV5-1 to TRBJ2-1, with 7 bases that match TRBD2. Germline V CDR1 and CDR2: SGHRS, YFSETQ. The CDR3 spans 14 residues. V gave up 2 bases and J gave up 10 bases; unmatched junction bases: 9. The CDR3 loop is CASSFGGRSSEQFF. The CDR3 DNA follows: TGCGCCAGCAGCTTCGGCGGGAGATCCTCGGAGCAGTTCTTC.

Ten or more counts support this clonotype. J is TRBJ2-6 and V is TRBV4-2, with TRBD2 as a possible D gene (5 bases). V lost 4 bases, J lost 2 bases, and 12 bases lay in between. The CDR3 contains 16 residues. The germline V gene encodes CDR1 LGHNA and CDR2 YNFKEQ. The DNA for the CDR3 is TGTGCCAGCAGCCCCCAGGTCGGGGCTGGGGCCAACGTCCTGACTTTC. Its protein product is CASSPQVGAGANVLTF.